This T cell receptor beta chain was retrieved from a study of T cell responses to AZD1222 COVID-19 vaccine. Some clones are missing from TCRdb's copy, which holds only in-frame ones; the method was immunoSEQ multiplex PCR. The data show about 120,000 clones, with about 91% seen just once and roughly 1.6% held by the top ten. CDR1 and CDR2 from the germline V gene are SGHAT and FQDESV (reference sequence). The CDR3 covers 13 residues. V lost 1 base and J lost 3, with 4 bases in between. The chain links TRBV11-1 to TRBJ1-3; no clear D gene. The sequence derives from an adult who received the AZD1222 COVID-19 vaccine. Sequencing was performed on peripheral blood, taken 28 days after the second AZD1222 dose. The CDR3 spells CASSLDRGNTIYF. The CDR3 DNA reads TGTGCCAGCAGCTTAGACCGTGGAAACACCATATATTTT.